Listed here are 16 T cell receptor beta chains from one sample, sequenced in a study of T cell repertoires in cytomegalovirus infection. Via MiXCR, TCRdb re-called the reads, giving one row per CDR3 protein. This sample has around 530,000 distinct CDR3 sequences, with 15% to 20% found just once. Sequences were obtained from CD8+ T cells from PBMCs. Receptors originate from a human donor in good health (CMV status not recorded). Some clones in this sample may be carry-over from other donors' samples.

The table lists this clonotype with many counts. The chain links TRBV6-2 or TRBV6-3 to TRBJ1-5, with 9 bases matching TRBD1. CDR3 length equals 18 residues. Germline-derived CDR1 and CDR2 are MNHEY and SVGEGT. Trimming took 6 bases from V and 0 from J; bases not matched to a gene: 12. The CDR3 spells CASSPRDRVMNSNQPQHF. The CDR3 bases are TGTGCCAGCAGCCCAAGGGACAGGGTAATGAATAGCAATCAGCCCCAGCATTTT.

This clonotype turned up a few times. CDR3 sequence: CATSGPGTVGWGYTF. Here the CDR3 DNA reads TGTGCCACCAGCGGTCCCGGGACAGTTGGATGGGGCTACACCTTC. The rearrangement joins TRBV15 to TRBJ1-2; 7 nucleotides agree with TRBD1. CDR3 length: 15 residues. CDR1 and CDR2 (germline): LNHNV, YYDKDF (reference sequence). V shed 5 bases, J shed 8 bases, and the junction held 14 bases outside the gene matches.

The rearrangement joins TRBV20-1 to TRBJ1-2; D uncertain. Germline V gene data show CDR1 as DFQATT and CDR2 as SNEGSKA (reference sequence). The CDR3 spans 14 residues. Deletions cut 0 bases from V and 4 bases from J, with 12 bases between. The CDR3 reads CSARDFGYGYGYTF. The DNA of the CDR3 is TGCAGTGCTAGAGATTTTGGTTACGGCTATGGCTACACCTTC.

This clonotype was seen once. The gene calls are TRBV20-1 and TRBJ1-6; the D is unclear. The V end was cut by 5 bases, the J end by 8 bases, with 7 bases between. CDR1 and CDR2 (germline): DFQATT, SNEGSKA (reference sequence). This CDR3 is built from 11 residues. The CDR3 sequence is CSARRDSPLHF. CDR3 DNA: TGCAGTGCTCGACGGGATTCACCCCTCCACTTT.

This clonotype was seen at least ten times. This rearrangement joins TRBV11-2 to TRBJ1-1, with D unclear. The CDR3 has 13 residues. V dropped 1 base and J dropped 1 base, with 4 bases sitting between them. Germline values: CDR1 SGHAT, CDR2 FQNNGV. In DNA form, the CDR3 reads TGTGCCAGCAGCTTAGTGTGGAACACTGAAGCTTTCTTT. Its protein product is CASSLVWNTEAFF. The full variable domain, with the rest looked up from reference TRBV11-2 and TRBJ1-1, is EAGVAQSPRYKIIEKRQSVAFWCNPISGHATLYWYQQILGQGPKLLIQFQNNGVVDDSQLPKDRFSAERLKGVDSTLKIQPAKLEDSAVYLCASSLVWNTEAFFGQGTRLTVV.

There are many counts of this clonotype. The chain joins TRBV12-3 or TRBV12-4 to TRBJ2-3, with TRBD2 matching 8 bases. This CDR3 is 16 amino acids long. Trimming took 7 bases from V and 0 from J; bases not matched to a gene: 9. The CDR3 region is CASIPEAGGSTDTQYF. CDR3 nucleotide sequence: TGTGCCAGCATCCCAGAGGCGGGAGGTAGCACAGATACGCAGTATTTT.

This clonotype has a count of ten or more. V usage is TRBV7-8 and J usage is TRBJ2-2, with 8 bases matching TRBD2. The CDR3 sequence is 16 residues long. Germline V lookup: CDR1 SGHVS, CDR2 FQNEAQ. J was trimmed by 5 bases and V by 9 bases; bases with no gene match: 14. CDR3 sequence reads: CASLDTSGSLTGELFF. The DNA of the CDR3 is TGTGCCAGTTTAGATACCAGCGGGAGCCTGACCGGGGAGCTGTTTTTT.

Ten or more counts support this clonotype. The chain uses TRBV4-1 and TRBJ2-1; 8 bases align to TRBD1. The germline gives CDR1 MGHRA, CDR2 YSYEKL. The J segment lost 8 bases and the V segment lost 2 bases, leaving 14 bases of the junction unmatched. The CDR3 has 17 residues. As DNA, the CDR3 is TGCGCCAGCAGCCAAAACCCGGACAGGGTTGTATACGATGAGCAGTTCTTC. It is translated as CASSQNPDRVVYDEQFF.

The rearrangement links TRBV15 to TRBJ2-1, with a possible D match to TRBD2 (5 bases). CDR1 LNHNV and CDR2 YYDKDF come from the germline V gene (reference sequence). The CDR3 loop spans 15 amino acids. Between the trimmed V and J ends, which lost 0 bases and 3 bases, there was a span of 9 bases. This CDR3 reads CATSRDRGYYNEQFF. In DNA, the CDR3 is TGTGCCACCAGCAGAGATCGGGGATACTACAATGAGCAGTTCTTC.

The table lists this clonotype with many counts. The chain carries TRBV12-5 and TRBJ2-3, with D possibly matching TRBD2 (6 bases). Germline CDR1 LGHNT, CDR2 FRNRAP. The CDR3 length is 14 residues. Trimming removed 7 bases from V and 3 bases from J, with 14 bases in between. CDR3 sequence: CASARDLATDTQYF. The CDR3 coding sequence is TGTGCTAGTGCCCGGGACTTAGCAACAGATACGCAGTATTTT.

This chain connects TRBV7-3 to TRBJ2-2; possibly TRBD1 or TRBD2 for D (5 bases each). V lost 6 bases and J 1 base, leaving 21 bases between the germline ends. From germline, CDR1 is SGHTA and CDR2 FQGTGA. This CDR3 has 18 residues. Here the CDR3 reads CASSPSEADTWNTGELFF. The CDR3 DNA is TGTGCCAGCAGTCCTTCCGAAGCGGACACCTGGAACACCGGGGAGCTGTTTTTT.

This clonotype occurred many times. V usage is TRBV7-9 and J usage is TRBJ1-2; TRBD1 aligns across 9 bases. CDR1 and CDR2 (germline): SEHNR, FQNEAQ (reference sequence). V gave up 5 bases and J gave up 5 bases; unmatched junction bases: 12. The CDR3 consists of 16 residues. The CDR3 region is CASSNRDRELYYGYTF. CDR3 nucleotides: TGTGCCAGCAGCAACCGGGACAGGGAACTCTATTATGGCTACACCTTC.

This clonotype was observed at least ten times. CDR3 sequence reads: CASSSRRGSGNTIYF. The CDR3 DNA follows: TGTGCCAGCAGTTCCCGCAGGGGGTCTGGAAACACCATATATTTT. The rearrangement joins TRBV12-3 or TRBV12-4 to TRBJ1-3; 7 nucleotides agree with TRBD1. The CDR3 is 15 amino acids. Germline trimming cut 4 bases from V and 1 base from J; bases unmatched to any gene: 4.

This clonotype was counted ten times or more. For the CDR3, the DNA is TGTGCCAGCAGCTTAAGGGGTCTGGAGCAGTACTTC. Translation gives CASSLRGLEQYF. The J gene is TRBJ2-7, the V gene TRBV7-8, with D possibly being TRBD1 (5 bases). Trimming shortened V by 2 bases and J by 7 bases, and 9 bases separated the two germline ends. Germline V gene sequence: CDR1 SGHVS, CDR2 FQNEAQ. This CDR3 has 12 amino acids. The entire variable domain, with the rest obtained from reference TRBV7-8 and TRBJ2-7, is as follows: GAGVSQSPRYKVAKRGQDVALRCDPISGHVSLFWYQQALGQGPEFLTYFQNEAQLDKSGLPSDRFFAERPEGSVSTLKIQRTQQEDSAVYLCASSLRGLEQYFGPGTRLTVT.

V and J are TRBV4-1 and TRBJ2-1; D tentatively reads TRBD1 or TRBD2 (5 bases each). The CDR3 covers 14 residues. The germline V and J ends were trimmed by 3 bases and 5 bases, with 11 bases remaining between them. Per the germline V gene, CDR1 is MGHRA and CDR2 is YSYEKL. The CDR3 DNA follows: TGCGCCAGCAGCCACTCCTTGGGGGACAATGAGCAGTTCTTC. It is translated as CASSHSLGDNEQFF.

J is TRBJ2-1 and V is TRBV6-2 or TRBV6-3, with 14 bases identical to TRBD2. V lost 2 bases, J lost 8 bases, and 8 bases stayed unmatched. The germline V gene has CDR1 MNHEY and CDR2 SVGEGT. The CDR3 runs 17 residues. CDR3 in amino acids: CASSYPSGLAGVYEQFF. DNA of the CDR3: TGTGCCAGCAGTTACCCCTCGGGACTAGCGGGAGTCTATGAGCAGTTCTTC.